These 5 T cell receptor beta chains were all obtained from the same sample, sequenced in a study of cytomegalovirus exposure and HLA in healthy donors. Both 60 Vbeta primers and 13 Jbeta primers went into the PCR. Sequenced by immunoSEQ multiplex PCR; TCRdb stores in-frame clones only, minus some. The profile covers over 75,000 clones, with roughly 80% appearing a single time and roughly 7.7% taken by the ten largest. The material sequenced was PBMCs. These receptors originate from a man aged 35 to 55 in good health and CMV-seropositive.

The gene calls are TRBV7-8 and TRBJ2-5; 8 positions agree with TRBD2. J gave up 4 bases and V 3 bases, and 7 bases lay outside the gene matches. CDR3 size: 15 residues. Germline CDR1 is SGHVS and CDR2 is FQNEAQ. The CDR3 sequence: CASSFPGLGLETQYF. The CDR3, as DNA: TGTGCCAGCAGCTTCCCGGGACTAGGATTAGAGACCCAGTACTTC.

V is TRBV5-4 and J is TRBJ2-5, with D possibly being TRBD1 (5 bases). The V end lost 4 bases, the J end lost 5 bases, and 15 bases lay between the germline ends. Germline assignment: CDR1 SGHNT and CDR2 YYREEE (reference sequence). The length of the CDR3 is 14 residues. The CDR3 region is CASSIGHLHETQYF. CDR3 coding DNA: TGTGCCAGCAGCATTGGACATTTACACGAGACCCAGTACTTC. Complete variable domain (other parts from reference TRBV5-4 and TRBJ2-5): ETGVTQSPTHLIKTRGQQVTLRCSSQSGHNTVSWYQQALGQGPQFIFQYYREEENGRGNFPPRFSGLQFPNYSSELNVNALELDDSALYLCASSIGHLHETQYFGPGTRLLVL.

The chain carries TRBV5-1 and TRBJ1-2, with D hard to call. Looked up from germline, CDR1 is SGHRS and CDR2 is YFSETQ. The CDR3 has 15 residues. Deletions cut 0 bases from V and 5 bases from J, with 14 bases between. CDR3 residues: CASSLAAEAGYGYTF. CDR3 DNA sequence: TGCGCCAGCAGCTTGGCCGCCGAGGCGGGGTATGGCTACACCTTC.

The V and J genes are TRBV9 and TRBJ2-7; D is unclear. The CDR3 is 14 amino acids. Per germline, CDR1 SGDLS and CDR2 YYNGEE. Trimming removed 0 bases from V and 2 bases from J, with 9 bases in between. For the CDR3, the DNA is TGTGCCAGCAGCGTAGCGAGCGACCCCTACGAGCAGTACTTC. Translated: CASSVASDPYEQYF.

The chain has TRBV5-5 and TRBJ2-7, with a possible D match to TRBD2 (8 bases). V gave up 3 bases and J gave up 3 bases, with 19 bases separating them. The CDR3 spans 16 residues. The V gene's germline CDR1 is SGHKS and CDR2 YYEKEE (reference sequence). The CDR3 loop reads CASSSREGQNDYEQYF. The CDR3 bases are TGTGCCAGCAGCTCCCGGGAGGGACAGAACGACTACGAGCAGTACTTC.